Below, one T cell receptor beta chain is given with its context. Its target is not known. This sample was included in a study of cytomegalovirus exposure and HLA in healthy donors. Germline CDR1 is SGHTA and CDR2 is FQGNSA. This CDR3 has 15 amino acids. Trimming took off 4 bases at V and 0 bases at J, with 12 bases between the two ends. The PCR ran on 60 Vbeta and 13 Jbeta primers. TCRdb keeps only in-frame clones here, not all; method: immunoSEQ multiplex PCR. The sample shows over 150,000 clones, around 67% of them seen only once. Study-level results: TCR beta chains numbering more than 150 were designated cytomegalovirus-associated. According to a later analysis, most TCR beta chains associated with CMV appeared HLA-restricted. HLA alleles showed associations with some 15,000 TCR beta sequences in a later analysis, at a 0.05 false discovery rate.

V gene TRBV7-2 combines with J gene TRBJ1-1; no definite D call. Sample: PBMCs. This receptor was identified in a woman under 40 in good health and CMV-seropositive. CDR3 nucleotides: TGTGCCAGCAGCTCAGCCCAGGTGTTGAACACTGAAGCTTTCTTT. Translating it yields CASSSAQVLNTEAFF. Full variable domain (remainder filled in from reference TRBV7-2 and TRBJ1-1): GAGVSQSPSNKVTEKGKDVELRCDPISGHTALYWYRQSLGQGLEFLIYFQGNSAPDKSGLPSDRFSAERTGGSVSTLTIQRTQQEDSAVYLCASSSAQVLNTEAFFGQGTRLTVV.